Sequencing of this T cell receptor (beta chain) was carried out in a study of human T cells and chemical hapten exposure. Looking at the study overall: Across its approximately 25 weeks, the study gave patients weekly diphenylcyclopropenone doses to the scalp.

This clonotype was seen only a few times. Noted time point: patch test 1, 2 weeks after DPC sensitization. Specified treatment: therapeutic diphenylcyclopropenone sensitization with weekly scalp DPC. Non-pregnant alopecia patients aged 18 to 70, suitable for DPC therapy. MiXCR, applied by TCRdb to the RACE reads, yields one record per CDR3 protein. The data contain roughly 180,000 distinct CDR3 sequences, more than 14% of them singletons. The specimen comprised whole blood, sampled in connection with sensitization to the hapten diphenylcyclopropenone (DPC). This TCR derives from a woman aged 30 to 39 with alopecia areata. Some clones in this sample may be carry-over from other donors' samples.

The CDR3 DNA sequence: TGTGCCAGCAGCGAAACCCCCACCCGCAATCAGCCCCAGCATTTT. Its translation is CASSETPTRNQPQHF. V is TRBV6-1 and J is TRBJ1-5; D gene uncertain. Germline CDR1 is MNHNS and CDR2 is SASEGT. The CDR3 spans 15 residues. V was cut by 6 bases and J by 2 bases, with 14 bases left in between.